The 25 T cell receptor beta chains listed next were all sequenced from one sample in a study of CD8+ T cells in alopecia areata. Sequencing relied on a cDNA template that was reverse transcribed from extracted RNA. Data came from immunoSEQ multiplex PCR; TCRdb stores just in-frame clones and leaves some out. The sample includes about 190,000 clones, 50% to 70% of them seen just once. The specimen was CD4+ T cells sorted from blood, collected at week 0. The receptors come from a human donor with alopecia areata.

The V gene is TRBV29-1, the J gene TRBJ1-2; D not certain. CDR1 is SQVTM, CDR2 ANQGSEA, per germline. The CDR3 spans 12 residues. Trimming took off 1 base at V and 2 bases at J, with 5 bases between the two ends. The CDR3: CSVEAGNYGYTF. CDR3 DNA sequence: TGCAGCGTTGAAGCGGGGAACTATGGCTACACCTTC.

This clone turned up a few times. The chain recombines TRBV7-2 with TRBJ2-3; D remains ambiguous. Trimming left V 1 base short and J 3 bases short, with 8 bases between. In germline, CDR1 is SGHTA, CDR2 FQGNSA. The CDR3 is 14 amino acids. The CDR3: CASSLDAATDTQYF. The CDR3 DNA sequence: TGTGCCAGCAGCTTAGACGCGGCGACAGATACGCAGTATTTT.

CDR3 loop: CASSLSGQSLTDTQYF. The CDR3 DNA reads as TGTGCCAGCAGTTTGTCGGGACAGAGTTTAACAGATACGCAGTATTTT. The chain uses TRBV5-5 and TRBJ2-3; TRBD1 aligns across 7 bases. The CDR3 runs to 16 residues. V lost 5 bases and J lost 3; bases outside the gene matches: 12. Germline CDR1 reads SGHKS; CDR2 reads YYEKEE (reference sequence).

This clone turned up a few times. The chain joins TRBV5-8 to TRBJ2-5, with D tentatively TRBD2 (6 bases). V shed 4 bases and J shed 5 bases, with 15 bases lying between them. The CDR3 has 14 residues. CDR1 SGHTS and CDR2 YDEGEE come from the germline V gene. CDR3 protein: CASSRGLEVETQYF. In DNA, the CDR3 is TGTGCCAGCAGCAGGGGACTTGAAGTGGAGACCCAGTACTTC.

This clone was seen only a few times. In the same sample, other DNA sequences code for this CDR3. This chain links TRBV29-1 with TRBJ2-5, with D possibly called TRBD1 or TRBD2 (5 bases each). V lost 6 bases and J lost 1, with 12 bases in between. In germline, CDR1 is SQVTM, CDR2 ANQGSEA. CDR3 length equals 13 residues. The CDR3 protein is CSVEGQGQETQYF. In DNA, the CDR3 is TGCAGCGTCGAGGGGCAGGGCCAAGAGACCCAGTACTTC.

The gene calls are TRBV30 and TRBJ1-2; D uncertain. Trimming removed 3 bases from V and 6 bases from J, with 20 bases in between. This CDR3 has 15 residues. Germline-derived CDR1 and CDR2 are GTSNPN and SVGIG (reference sequence). As DNA, the CDR3 is TGTGCCTGGAGCCAACTGGAGATATCTAGGGATGGCTACACCTTC. It is translated as CAWSQLEISRDGYTF.

A few counts support this clone. The chain has TRBV6-5 and TRBJ1-1; no definite D call. The ends were cut back, 7 bases at V and 1 base at J, with 10 bases in the middle. The germline gives CDR1 MNHEY, CDR2 SVGAGI. This CDR3 has 13 amino acids. The DNA of the CDR3 is TGTGCCAGCAATTCCCCGCAGAACACTGAAGCTTTCTTT. Translation gives CASNSPQNTEAFF.

The J gene is TRBJ2-4, the V gene TRBV5-1, with 8 bases that match TRBD1. The CDR3 runs 18 residues. Germline V gene data show CDR1 as SGHRS and CDR2 as YFSETQ. The V segment lost 5 bases and the J segment 0 bases; nucleotides outside the gene matches: 13. The CDR3 DNA sequence: TGCGCCAGCAGAACAACACCAGGGGGCTCTCTAGCCAAAAACATTCAGTACTTC. As protein: CASRTTPGGSLAKNIQYF.

The V gene is TRBV29-1, the J gene TRBJ1-1; 7 nucleotides align to TRBD1. Germline-derived CDR1 and CDR2 are SQVTM and ANQGSEA. With V trimmed by 7 bases and J by 5 bases, 7 bases remained unmatched. CDR3 size: 12 residues. CDR3 in amino acids: CSGAGGRTEAFF. The CDR3 nucleotides read TGCAGCGGAGCAGGGGGTCGGACTGAAGCTTTCTTT.

The chain carries TRBV6-5 and TRBJ1-4; 8 bases are a match to TRBD1. Germline-derived CDR1 and CDR2 are MNHEY and SVGAGI. The CDR3 consists of 14 residues. V lost 6 bases to trimming and J lost 5 bases; unmatched junction nucleotides: 5. The CDR3 loop reads CASRRTGNNEKLFF. In nucleotides, the CDR3 is TGTGCCAGCAGGCGGACAGGGAACAATGAAAAACTGTTTTTT.

This clone came up a few times. For the CDR3, the DNA is TGTGCCACCAGGGGAGACAGGGGTTGGGCCGGGGAGCTGTTTTTT. Translation: CATRGDRGWAGELFF. The V and J genes are TRBV15 and TRBJ2-2; 8 nucleotides align to TRBD1. The CDR3 has 15 residues. V trimming: 6 bases; J trimming: 6 bases; junction bases outside the gene matches: 9. The germline gives CDR1 LNHNV, CDR2 YYDKDF (reference sequence).

The J gene is TRBJ2-7, the V gene TRBV5-1, with D unclear. CDR3 length: 13 amino acids. Germline V lookup: CDR1 SGHRS, CDR2 YFSETQ. Trimming took off 0 bases at V and 6 bases at J, with 10 bases between the two ends. This CDR3 is CASSLAGRSEQYF. The CDR3 nucleotides are TGCGCCAGCAGCTTGGCCGGTCGAAGCGAGCAGTACTTC.

A few counts support this clone. This chain uses TRBV29-1 with TRBJ2-3; 10 bases match TRBD1. This CDR3 region has 14 residues. The J segment lost 6 bases and the V segment lost 6 bases, leaving 9 bases of the junction unmatched. Per germline, CDR1 SQVTM and CDR2 ANQGSEA. DNA of the CDR3: TGCAGCGTCTCGGACAGGGGGATTGGGGATACGCAGTATTTT. Residues: CSVSDRGIGDTQYF.

V and J are TRBV14 and TRBJ2-5; a possible D gene is TRBD2 (6 bases). There are 13 residues in the CDR3. The germline gives CDR1 SGHDN, CDR2 FVKESK. Trimming left V 5 bases short and J 3 bases short, with 10 bases between. The CDR3 DNA reads as TGTGCCAGCAGCGAGGGACTGAAAGAGACCCAGTACTTC. It specifies CASSEGLKETQYF.

The V gene is TRBV29-1, the J gene TRBJ2-3, with a tentative D call TRBD1 (5 bases). Germline V gene lookup returns CDR1 SQVTM and CDR2 ANQGSEA. This CDR3 is 13 amino acids long. Trimming stripped 8 bases from V and 1 base from J, with 13 bases between. The CDR3 DNA follows: TGCAGCTTCTCAGGGTTGGGCACAGATACGCAGTATTTT. Protein: CSFSGLGTDTQYF.

This rearrangement joins TRBV7-8 to TRBJ2-5; D gene ambiguous. Trimming left V 2 bases short and J 3 bases short, with 13 bases between. The CDR3 totals 15 residues. Germline CDR1 reads SGHVS; CDR2 reads FQNEAQ. CDR3 nucleotide sequence: TGTGCCAGCAGCTTATCGGCTTTGCCCAAAGAGACCCAGTACTTC. It specifies CASSLSALPKETQYF. The entire variable domain, with the rest obtained from reference TRBV7-8 and TRBJ2-5, is as follows: GAGVSQSPRYKVAKRGQDVALRCDPISGHVSLFWYQQALGQGPEFLTYFQNEAQLDKSGLPSDRFFAERPEGSVSTLKIQRTQQEDSAVYLCASSLSALPKETQYFGPGTRLLVL.

This sequence joins TRBV29-1 and TRBJ2-3; TRBD1 agrees at 9 bases. From germline, CDR1 is SQVTM and CDR2 ANQGSEA. After removal of 7 bases from V and 4 bases from J, the junction contained 9 bases not matched to a gene. The CDR3 totals 14 residues. DNA of the CDR3: TGCAGCGCTTTGGACAGGGGAAGAGCAGATACGCAGTATTTT. Translating gives CSALDRGRADTQYF.

This clone was observed a few times. This chain uses TRBV2 with TRBJ2-2; no clear D. Per the germline V gene, CDR1 is SNHLY and CDR2 is FYNNEI. V lost 9 bases to trimming and J lost 0 bases, with 11 bases between them. The CDR3 is 14 amino acids. As DNA, the CDR3 is TGTGCCAGTTGCAGAGCCTCGAACACCGGGGAGCTGTTTTTT. The encoded protein is CASCRASNTGELFF.

The CDR3 region is CSVIQGGGYTF. CDR3 nucleotide sequence: TGCAGCGTTATACAGGGTGGTGGCTACACCTTC. This chain uses TRBV29-1 with TRBJ1-2; D is possibly TRBD1 (6 bases). V lost 5 bases and J lost 7, with 11 bases in between. Looked up from germline, CDR1 is SQVTM and CDR2 is ANQGSEA. The CDR3 runs 11 residues.

The genes are TRBV15 and TRBJ2-6; no reliable D call. Looked up from germline, CDR1 is LNHNV and CDR2 is YYDKDF (reference sequence). The V end lost 3 bases, the J end lost 0 bases, and 6 bases lay between the germline ends. The CDR3 consists of 15 residues. The CDR3 sequence: CATSSLNSGANVLTF. CDR3 nucleotides: TGTGCCACCAGCAGCCTTAACTCTGGGGCCAACGTCCTGACTTTC.

This rearrangement joins TRBV27 to TRBJ2-5; TRBD2 is a possible D gene (5 bases). From germline, CDR1 is MNHEY and CDR2 SMNVEV (reference sequence). Trimming took 7 bases from V and 0 from J, leaving 9 bases between them. The CDR3 length is 13 residues. The CDR3 nucleotides read TGTGCCAGCAAGCGGACGTACCAAGAGACCCAGTACTTC. Translating gives CASKRTYQETQYF.

This clone is a singleton in its sample. The J gene is TRBJ1-2, the V gene TRBV30, with a possible D match to TRBD1 (6 bases). The germline gives CDR1 GTSNPN, CDR2 SVGIG (reference sequence). Trimming cost V 5 bases and J 0 bases, with 13 bases left between them. There are 14 residues in the CDR3. The CDR3: CAWEIGTTNYGYTF. In DNA form, the CDR3 reads TGTGCCTGGGAGATCGGGACAACTAACTATGGCTACACCTTC.

The genes are TRBV6-5 and TRBJ1-4; no clear D. V gave up 6 bases and J gave up 0 bases, with 11 bases separating them. Germline-derived CDR1 and CDR2 are MNHEY and SVGAGI. The CDR3 totals 15 residues. This CDR3 reads CASSDTLATNEKLFF. The CDR3 bases are TGTGCCAGCAGCGACACACTTGCAACTAATGAAAAACTGTTTTTT.

The chain carries TRBV11-2 and TRBJ2-3; 9 bases fit TRBD2. J gave up 4 bases and V 1 base, and 3 bases lay outside the gene matches. Per the germline V gene, CDR1 is SGHAT and CDR2 is FQNNGV. CDR3 length: 15 amino acids. CDR3 sequence (DNA): TGTGCCAGCAGCTTAGCGCGGGGGGGACCAGATACGCAGTATTTT. Its translation: CASSLARGGPDTQYF.

The rearrangement uses TRBV2 and TRBJ2-3; the match to TRBD2 covers 10 bases. Germline assignment: CDR1 SNHLY and CDR2 FYNNEI. Trimming took 5 bases from V and 2 from J; bases not matched to a gene: 4. This CDR3 is 15 amino acids long. As DNA, the CDR3 is TGTGCCAGCAGTTTCAGCGGGGGGGCCACAGATACGCAGTATTTT. Translation gives CASSFSGGATDTQYF.